This T cell receptor (beta chain) stems from a study of cytomegalovirus exposure and HLA in healthy donors. Study-level background: The 95 to 150 validation repertoires and the approximately 640 first-cohort repertoires shared a platform, a later analysis reported.

Of note for this clone: Its target is unknown.

General study results and limits: Reported performance of the classifier showed diagnosis of cytomegalovirus status with high specificity and sensitivity. The listing of fewer than 200 TCR beta chains classed them as cytomegalovirus-associated.

The V and J ends lost 4 bases and 4 bases, in that order; junction bases with no gene match: 9. Germline V CDR1 and CDR2: SGHRS, YFSETQ. The CDR3 spans 18 residues. The protocol was immunoSEQ multiplex PCR, while the TCRdb copy is restricted to in-frame clones and leaves out a portion. The sample includes roughly 190,000 clones, roughly 83% of them seen just once. The origin of this receptor is a woman aged 18 to 35 in good health and CMV-seronegative. The sample comprised PBMCs. The V and J genes are TRBV5-1 and TRBJ2-3; 16 bases match TRBD2. CDR3 protein: CASSPGGTSGRAADTQYF. Written as DNA, the CDR3 is TGCGCCAGCAGCCCCGGCGGGACTAGCGGGAGGGCCGCAGATACGCAGTATTTT.